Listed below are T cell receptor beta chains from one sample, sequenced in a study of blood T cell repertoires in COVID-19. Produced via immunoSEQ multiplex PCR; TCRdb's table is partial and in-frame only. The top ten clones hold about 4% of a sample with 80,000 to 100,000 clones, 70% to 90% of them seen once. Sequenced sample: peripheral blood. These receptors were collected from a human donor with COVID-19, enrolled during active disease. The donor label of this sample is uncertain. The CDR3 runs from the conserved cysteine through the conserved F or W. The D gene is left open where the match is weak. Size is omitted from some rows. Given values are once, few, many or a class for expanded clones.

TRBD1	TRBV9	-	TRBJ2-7	CASSALGTGNYEQYF	TGTGCCAGCAGCGCCCTCGGGACAGGGAACTACGAGCAGTACTTC
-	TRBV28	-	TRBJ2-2	CASSFLTNSHTGELFF	TGTGCCAGCAGTTTCTTAACAAATAGCCACACCGGGGAGCTGTTTTTT
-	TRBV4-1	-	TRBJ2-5	CASSQAFGADEETQYF	TGCGCCAGCAGCCAGGCCTTTGGGGCGGACGAAGAGACCCAGTACTTC
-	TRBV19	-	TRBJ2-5	CASSEQAQETQYF	TGTGCCAGTAGCGAACAGGCTCAAGAGACCCAGTACTTC
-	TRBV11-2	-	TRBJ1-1	CASSLGGHSGEAFF	TGTGCCAGCAGCTTAGGGGGACATTCGGGGGAAGCTTTCTTT
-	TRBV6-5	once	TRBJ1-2	CASRGQSVDGYTF	TGTGCCAGCAGGGGACAATCTGTAGATGGCTACACCTTC
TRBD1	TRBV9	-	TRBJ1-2	CASSLEGQGSGYTF	TGTGCCAGCAGTCTAGAGGGACAGGGAAGTGGCTACACCTTC
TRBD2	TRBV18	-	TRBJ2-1	CASSPPGSGRVELRQFF	TGTGCCAGCTCACCCCCAGGTAGCGGGAGAGTAGAGTTACGGCAGTTCTTC
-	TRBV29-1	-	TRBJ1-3	CSAGRWDARSGNTIYF	TGCAGCGCCGGGAGGTGGGACGCTCGCTCTGGAAACACCATATATTTT
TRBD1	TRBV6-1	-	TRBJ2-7	CASSERGQAIYEQYF	TGTGCCAGCAGTGAAAGGGGACAGGCGATCTACGAGCAGTACTTC
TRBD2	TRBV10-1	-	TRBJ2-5	CASSESKAGQETQYF	TGCGCCAGCAGTGAGTCGAAAGCGGGGCAAGAGACCCAGTACTTC
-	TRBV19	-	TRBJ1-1	CASSMVQNTEAFF	TGTGCCAGTAGTATGGTACAGAACACTGAAGCTTTCTTT
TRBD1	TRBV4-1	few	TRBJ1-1	CASSQDPGQLLMNTEAFF	TGCGCCAGCAGCCAAGATCCGGGACAGCTACTCATGAACACTGAAGCTTTCTTT
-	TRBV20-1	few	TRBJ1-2	CSATSGNGYTF	TGCAGTGCAACATCGGGGAATGGCTACACCTTC
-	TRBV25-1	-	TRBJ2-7	CASSEGGSYEQYF	TGTGCCAGCAGTGAAGGCGGCTCCTACGAGCAGTACTTC
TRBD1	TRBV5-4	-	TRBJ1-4	CASSIAGGAANEKLFF	TGTGCCAGCAGCATTGCAGGGGGCGCGGCTAATGAAAAACTGTTTTTT
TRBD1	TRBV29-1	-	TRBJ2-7	CSVMGEQGAKAYEQYF	TGCAGCGTTATGGGGGAACAGGGGGCGAAGGCCTACGAGCAGTACTTC
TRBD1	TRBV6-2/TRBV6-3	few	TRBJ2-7	CASSYLKWTGLLYEQYF	TGTGCCAGCAGTTACCTTAAATGGACAGGTCTCCTCTACGAGCAGTACTTC
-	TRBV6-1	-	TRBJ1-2	CASSDNYGGGYTF	TGTGCCAGCAGTGATAATTACGGGGGTGGCTACACCTTC
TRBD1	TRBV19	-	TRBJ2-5	CASRDRGETQYF	TGTGCCAGCAGGGACAGAGGAGAGACCCAGTACTTC
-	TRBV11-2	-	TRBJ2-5	CASSLGQGGETQYF	TGTGCCAGCAGCTTAGGGCAGGGTGGAGAGACCCAGTACTTC
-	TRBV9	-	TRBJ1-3	CASSAGTGNTIYF	TGTGCCAGCAGCGCCGGGACTGGAAACACCATATATTTT
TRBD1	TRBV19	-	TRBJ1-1	CASSPRTGAEAFF	TGTGCCAGTAGTCCCAGGACAGGGGCTGAAGCTTTCTTT
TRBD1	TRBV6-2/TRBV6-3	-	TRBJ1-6	CASSPPGTGVSPLHF	TGTGCCAGCAGTCCCCCCGGGACAGGGGTTTCACCCCTCCACTTT
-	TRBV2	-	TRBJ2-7	CASTRTLNYEQYF	TGTGCCAGCACCAGGACACTGAACTACGAGCAGTACTTC
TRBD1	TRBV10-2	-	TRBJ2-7	CASTDDRGLNEQYF	TGCGCCAGCACTGACGACAGGGGGTTGAACGAGCAGTACTTC
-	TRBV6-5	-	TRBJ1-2	CASSPGAFNYGYTF	TGTGCCAGCAGTCCAGGGGCTTTTAACTATGGCTACACCTTC
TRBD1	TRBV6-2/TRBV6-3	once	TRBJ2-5	CASSLRDRGYQETQYF	TGTGCCAGCAGTTTGCGGGACAGGGGGTACCAAGAGACCCAGTACTTC
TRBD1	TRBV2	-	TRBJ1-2	CASSETGTGNGYTF	TGTGCCAGCAGTGAAACCGGGACAGGGAATGGCTACACCTTC
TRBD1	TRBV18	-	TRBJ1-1	CASSPRGLNTEAFF	TGTGCCAGCTCCCCAAGGGGGCTGAACACTGAAGCTTTCTTT
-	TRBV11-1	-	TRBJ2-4	CASSPEAKNIQYF	TGTGCCAGCAGCCCCGAGGCCAAAAACATTCAGTACTTC
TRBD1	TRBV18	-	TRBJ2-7	CASSAQGTHSYEQYF	TGTGCCAGCTCAGCACAGGGGACACACTCCTACGAGCAGTACTTC
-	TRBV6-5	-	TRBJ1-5	CASAQGSGRQHF	TGTGCCAGCGCGCAGGGGTCTGGGCGCCAGCATTTT
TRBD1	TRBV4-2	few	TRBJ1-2	CASSQGTGAEGYTF	TGTGCCAGCAGCCAAGGGACAGGGGCGGAAGGCTACACCTTC
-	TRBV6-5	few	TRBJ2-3	CASRRETDTQYF	TGTGCCAGCAGGCGGGAAACAGATACGCAGTATTTT
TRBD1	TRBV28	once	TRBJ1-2	CASSAPQGDYGYTF	TGTGCCAGCAGTGCGCCGCAGGGGGACTATGGCTACACCTTC
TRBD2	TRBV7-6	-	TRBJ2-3	CASSERLAGDGTDTQYF	TGTGCCAGCAGCGAGAGACTAGCGGGGGACGGCACAGATACGCAGTATTTT
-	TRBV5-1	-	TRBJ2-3	CASSLGGGAESNTQYF	TGCGCCAGCAGCTTGGGTGGGGGGGCCGAATCGAATACGCAGTATTTT
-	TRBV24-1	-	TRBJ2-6	CATSTDEYSGANVLTF	TGTGCCACCAGCACAGACGAGTACTCTGGGGCCAACGTCCTGACTTTC
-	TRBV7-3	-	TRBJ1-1	CASSLDRNTEAFF	TGTGCCAGCAGCCTCGACAGGAACACTGAAGCTTTCTTT
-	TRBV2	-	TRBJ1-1	CASSETVLNTEAFF	TGTGCCAGCAGTGAGACAGTTCTGAACACTGAAGCTTTCTTT
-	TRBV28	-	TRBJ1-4	CASRLTTNEKLFF	TGTGCCAGCCGTCTTACAACTAATGAAAAACTGTTTTTT
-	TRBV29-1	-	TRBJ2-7	CSVLLVGEQYF	TGCAGCGTACTATTAGTAGGCGAGCAGTACTTC
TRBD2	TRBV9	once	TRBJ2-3	CASSTAGGLTDTQYF	TGTGCCAGCAGCACAGCGGGAGGTCTCACAGATACGCAGTATTTT
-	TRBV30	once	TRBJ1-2	CAWSVLSSGDGYTF	TGTGCCTGGAGTGTACTGTCGTCAGGGGATGGCTACACCTTC
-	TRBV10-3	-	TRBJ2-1	CAISAQDYNEQFF	TGTGCCATCAGTGCACAGGACTACAATGAGCAGTTCTTC
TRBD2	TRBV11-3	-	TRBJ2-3	CASSSRLAGVVGTDTQYF	TGTGCCAGCAGCTCCCGACTAGCGGGAGTGGTCGGCACAGATACGCAGTATTTT
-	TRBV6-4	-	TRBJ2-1	CARYIRGEDSYNEQFF	TGTGCCAGATACATCAGGGGTGAGGACTCCTACAATGAGCAGTTCTTC
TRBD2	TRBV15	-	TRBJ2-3	CASGRTSGPDTQYF	TGTGCTTCAGGGAGGACTAGCGGGCCCGATACGCAGTATTTT
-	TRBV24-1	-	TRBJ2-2	CATSGETGELFF	TGTGCCACCAGTGGAGAAACTGGGGAGCTGTTTTTT
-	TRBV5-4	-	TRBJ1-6	CASSGRTAGSPLHF	TGTGCCAGCAGCGGAAGGACAGCTGGGTCACCCCTCCACTTT